A selection of T cell receptor beta chains follows, all from one sample in a study of memory CD4+ T cells and cytomegalovirus serostatus. Repertoires were generated with immunoSEQ multiplex PCR, while TCRdb's copy carries only in-frame clones and drops some. This sample has around 88,000 clones, with roughly 80% found just once. Sequenced input: memory CD4+ T cells from blood. Receptors were obtained from an adult in good health and CMV-seropositive. CDR3s include the opening cysteine and the closing phenylalanine or tryptophan. The order of the fields is D gene, V gene, clone size, J gene, CDR3 DNA, CDR3 protein. The D gene is left open where the match is weak. For some rows the clone size is stated as once, few or many, or as a class when expanded; others skip it.

NA	TRBV6-1	once	TRBJ2-5	TGTGCCAGCAGCCCACCGATTGGGGGCCAAGAGACCCAGTACTTC	CASSPPIGGQETQYF
NA	TRBV28	NA	TRBJ1-5	TGTGCCAGCAGTTTATGGGGGTTGCTGGGGTCGAGGAATCAGCCCCAGCATTTT	CASSLWGLLGSRNQPQHF
NA	TRBV6-4	NA	TRBJ2-1	TGTGCCAGCAGTGTTACTATATCTAGTAGGCAGTTCTTC	CASSVTISSRQFF
NA	TRBV29-1	NA	TRBJ2-3	TGCAGCGTCCCCAGGGAGTTCACAGATACGCAGTATTTT	CSVPREFTDTQYF
TRBD2	TRBV28	once	TRBJ2-7	TGTGCCAGCACCTTTACGCTAGCGGGAGCTAATGAGCAGTACTTC	CASTFTLAGANEQYF
NA	TRBV5-1	few	TRBJ2-5	TGCGCCAGCAGCTTCGGAGAGACCCAGTACTTC	CASSFGETQYF
TRBD2	TRBV18	NA	TRBJ2-1	TGTGCCAGCTCACAGGCTAGCGGGACAAATGAGCAGTTCTTC	CASSQASGTNEQFF
TRBD1	TRBV2	NA	TRBJ2-1	TGTGCCGCAGCAGCGGGACAGGGAGGGTACAATGAGCAGTTCTTC	CAAAAGQGGYNEQFF
TRBD2	TRBV19	once	TRBJ2-3	TGTGCCAGTAGTATAGGGGGGACTAGCGGGAGCGGCACAGATACGCAGTATTTT	CASSIGGTSGSGTDTQYF
NA	TRBV7-2	NA	TRBJ1-5	TGTGCCAGCAGCCCCGACGGCGATCAGCCCCAGCATTTT	CASSPDGDQPQHF
NA	TRBV7-2	NA	TRBJ1-5	TGTGCCAGCAGCCGTACAGGGCTTGGGGATGAAAGCAATCAGCCCCAGCATTTT	CASSRTGLGDESNQPQHF
TRBD1	TRBV6-1	NA	TRBJ1-3	TGTGCCAGCAGTACGGGACAGCCTGGAAACACCATATATTTT	CASSTGQPGNTIYF
TRBD2	TRBV25-1	NA	TRBJ2-1	TGTGCCAGCAGTCTTACAGGTGGTGGGGCGGGAGGGCTGGATGAGCAGTTCTTC	CASSLTGGGAGGLDEQFF
TRBD1	TRBV7-7	NA	TRBJ2-3	TGTGCTAGCAGCTTAAGGACAGGGTTTTCGACAGATACGCAGTATTTT	CASSLRTGFSTDTQYF
TRBD2	TRBV7-3	NA	TRBJ2-5	TGTGCCAGCAGCAAGACTAGCGCAGAGACCCAGTACTTC	CASSKTSAETQYF
NA	TRBV5-4	NA	TRBJ1-2	TGTGCCAGCAGCTTGGATAGAGGGTGGGGCTACACCTTC	CASSLDRGWGYTF
NA	TRBV11-2	few	TRBJ2-3	TGTGCCAGCAGCTTAGGTCCCACAGATACGCAGTATTTT	CASSLGPTDTQYF
NA	TRBV29-1	NA	TRBJ1-2	TGCAGCGTTCGGACGAGAGGGGGGATCGGCTACACCTTC	CSVRTRGGIGYTF
TRBD1	TRBV12-5	NA	TRBJ1-5	TGTGCTAGTGGTTTGGGGGGACAGGGTAACAATCAGCCCCAGCATTTT	CASGLGGQGNNQPQHF
NA	TRBV18	NA	TRBJ1-2	TGTGCCAGCTCGTCTACAGGTGACTATGGCTACACCTTC	CASSSTGDYGYTF
NA	TRBV30	NA	TRBJ2-2	TGTGCCTGGATAAGACAGTCTCCCGGGGAGCTGTTTTTT	CAWIRQSPGELFF
NA	TRBV29-1	NA	TRBJ1-5	TGCAGCGTTGACGGTATAAGCCTTAGCTTACCGCCCCAGCATTTT	CSVDGISLSLPPQHF
TRBD2	TRBV27	NA	TRBJ2-1	TGTGCCAGCAGTTCCCGCGGGAGAACTTTCGAGCAATACAATGAGCAGTTCTTC	CASSSRGRTFEQYNEQFF
TRBD2	TRBV7-9	NA	TRBJ2-3	TGTGCCAGCAAGGCGGGAGGGCCAGTAGATACGCAGTATTTT	CASKAGGPVDTQYF
TRBD2	TRBV5-5	NA	TRBJ2-1	TGTGCCAGCAGCTTATATAGCGGGTGGTACAATGAGCAGTTCTTC	CASSLYSGWYNEQFF
TRBD1	TRBV28	NA	TRBJ1-5	TGTGCCAGCAGTTCACTGGGACAGGGACGGTATAGCAATCAGCCCCAGCATTTT	CASSSLGQGRYSNQPQHF
TRBD2	TRBV27	NA	TRBJ2-1	TGTGCCAGCAGTCAACCGGGACTAGCGAGTTATGAGCAGTTCTTC	CASSQPGLASYEQFF
TRBD1	TRBV11-2	NA	TRBJ2-3	TGTGCCAGCAGCCCAAGTAGGGGGCAAGGCACAGATACGCAGTATTTT	CASSPSRGQGTDTQYF
NA	TRBV28	few	TRBJ1-2	TGTGCCAGCAGCCCCCTCTACTATGGCTACACCTTC	CASSPLYYGYTF
NA	TRBV7-5	NA	TRBJ2-7	TGTGTCAGAAGCTTAGCTTCGGTCTTCGGGACGCCCTTCTACGAGCAGTACTTC	CVRSLASVFGTPFYEQYF
NA	TRBV7-2	NA	TRBJ1-5	TGTGCCAGCAGACCCCCAGGGAATCAGCCCCAGCATTTT	CASRPPGNQPQHF
TRBD1	TRBV25-1	NA	TRBJ2-1	TGTGCCAGCAACGCCCGAGGGGGGACAGGGGGCTACAATGAGCAGTTCTTC	CASNARGGTGGYNEQFF
NA	TRBV19	NA	TRBJ2-3	TGTGCCAGTAGTAGTCCGACAGGTTTAGGGGAAGATACGCAGTATTTT	CASSSPTGLGEDTQYF
TRBD1	TRBV19	few	TRBJ1-2	TGTGCCAGTAGTACAAATGTCGGGACAGGTTCTTATGGCTACACCTTC	CASSTNVGTGSYGYTF
NA	TRBV29-1	NA	TRBJ2-7	TGCAGCAGCAGGGACGGCCGTGCGGAGCAGTACTTC	CSSRDGRAEQYF
TRBD1	TRBV6-6	few	TRBJ1-5	TGTGCCAGCACGGACAGGGTCAATCAGCCCCAGCATTTT	CASTDRVNQPQHF
NA	TRBV6-1	NA	TRBJ1-5	TGTGCCAGCAGCGGGGCCTACAATCAGCCCCAGCATTTT	CASSGAYNQPQHF
TRBD1	TRBV7-2	NA	TRBJ2-7	TGTGCCAGCAGTTCCGGACAGGGAGGACACTCCTACGAGCAGTACTTC	CASSSGQGGHSYEQYF
NA	TRBV19	NA	TRBJ1-4	TGTGCCAGTAGTACGACAGATTCTAATGAAAAACTGTTTTTT	CASSTTDSNEKLFF
TRBD1	TRBV15	NA	TRBJ2-7	TGTGCCACCAGCAGGGCGAGTCCGGGACAGGGGGTCGGAGAGCAGTACTTC	CATSRASPGQGVGEQYF
TRBD1	TRBV28	NA	TRBJ2-7	TGTGCCAGCAGTTACCCGGGACAGACCTACGAGCAGTACTTC	CASSYPGQTYEQYF
NA	TRBV6-5	NA	TRBJ2-7	TGTGCCAGCAGTTACTCACGCTTAGTTAACGAGCAGTACTTC	CASSYSRLVNEQYF
NA	TRBV19	NA	TRBJ1-1	TGTGCCAGTAGTATGAAGAGGTTAACTTTCTTT	CASSMKRLTFF
NA	TRBV14	NA	TRBJ2-4	TGTGCCAGCAGCCAAGGGGACCTTAAGACCAGATCAAACATTCAGTACTTC	CASSQGDLKTRSNIQYF
NA	TRBV5-5	once	TRBJ1-1	TGTGCCAGCAGCAATCGGATGGACACCCTCGTGAACACTGAAGCTTTCTTT	CASSNRMDTLVNTEAFF
NA	TRBV7-9	NA	TRBJ2-3	TGTGCCAGCAGCCTAGGCGGCGGGGAGTTCGTAGATACGCAGTATTTT	CASSLGGGEFVDTQYF
TRBD2	TRBV2	once	TRBJ2-5	TGTGCCAGCAGTGAAGATTCCGCTAGCGGTGAAGAGACCCAGTACTTC	CASSEDSASGEETQYF
TRBD1	TRBV5-1	NA	TRBJ2-3	TGCGCCAGCAGCTTGAACCGGGACAGGGGGACAGATACGCAGTATTTT	CASSLNRDRGTDTQYF
TRBD1	TRBV5-1	NA	TRBJ1-4	TGCGCCAGCAGCGCGCAATCAGAAGGGACAGCCCGAACTAATGAAAAACTGTTTTTT	CASSAQSEGTARTNEKLFF
NA	TRBV5-1	NA	TRBJ2-6	TGCGCCAGCAGCTTGGGGGCAGGTTCCTCTGGGGCCAACGTCCTGACTTTC	CASSLGAGSSGANVLTF
NA	TRBV14	NA	TRBJ2-3	TGTGCCAGCAGCCCCAGCGGCGTCACAGATACGCAGTATTTT	CASSPSGVTDTQYF
NA	TRBV7-9	NA	TRBJ1-4	TGTGCCAGCAGCTTAGCGGGCGGGGGAAATGAAAAACTGTTTTTT	CASSLAGGGNEKLFF
TRBD2	TRBV5-1	NA	TRBJ2-7	TGCGCCAGCAGCCAAGCGACTAGCGGGAGCGGGGCCTACGAGCAGTACTTC	CASSQATSGSGAYEQYF
NA	TRBV27	NA	TRBJ1-2	TGTGCCAGCAGTTTAACGTATCCTAACTATGGCTACACCTTC	CASSLTYPNYGYTF
NA	TRBV2	NA	TRBJ2-5	TGTGCCAGCAGTCGAGACAGGCAAGAGACCCAGTACTTC	CASSRDRQETQYF
TRBD1	TRBV7-3	NA	TRBJ2-3	TGTGCCAGCAGCTCCAGGGGGCAGAGCACAGATACGCAGTATTTT	CASSSRGQSTDTQYF